Presented here are 27 T cell receptor beta chains from one specimen sequenced in a study of T cell responses to AZD1222 COVID-19 vaccine. Data came from immunoSEQ multiplex PCR; TCRdb stores just in-frame clones and leaves some out. The profile covers under 130,000 clones, with roughly nine tenths appearing a single time and around 2.3% taken by the ten largest. The material sequenced was peripheral blood, taken 28 days after the second AZD1222 dose. These receptors all come from an adult who received the AZD1222 COVID-19 vaccine.

V gene TRBV7-3 combines with J gene TRBJ2-1; the D gene is possibly TRBD1 (6 bases). The V and J ends lost 0 bases and 0 bases respectively, with 9 bases between them. Germline CDR1 SGHTA, CDR2 FQGTGA. The CDR3 contains 16 residues. CDR3 protein: CASSLTGGSSYNEQFF. The CDR3, as DNA: TGTGCCAGCAGCTTAACAGGGGGAAGCTCCTACAATGAGCAGTTCTTC.

The chain links TRBV19 to TRBJ1-6; D is unclear. CDR3 length: 15 residues. Germline values: CDR1 LNHDA, CDR2 SQIVND (reference sequence). The V gene lost 6 bases and the J gene lost 4 bases, with 13 bases spanning the gap. The DNA for the CDR3 is TGTGCCAGTAGGATACAGCGATTTTATAATTCACCCCTCCACTTT. Translation: CASRIQRFYNSPLHF.

The chain carries TRBV18 and TRBJ1-1; D is possibly TRBD1 (5 bases). Trimming stripped 2 bases from V and 3 bases from J, with 7 bases between. The CDR3 is 13 amino acids. Germline V CDR1 and CDR2: KGHSH, LQKENI. The CDR3 reads CASSPEGYTEAFF. The CDR3 DNA is TGTGCCAGCTCACCAGAGGGGTACACTGAAGCTTTCTTT.

V and J are TRBV30 and TRBJ1-2, with 9 nucleotides matching TRBD1. The ends lost 3 bases at V and 8 bases at J; junction bases unmatched: 16. Germline V CDR1 and CDR2: GTSNPN, SVGIG (reference sequence). The CDR3 is 16 amino acids. The CDR3 loop is CAWRGTPGQGLGGYTF. As DNA, the CDR3 is TGTGCCTGGAGGGGTACTCCGGGACAGGGACTGGGGGGCTACACCTTC.

The V and J genes are TRBV3-1 (or the pseudogene TRBV3-2) and TRBJ2-2; D not certain. This CDR3 contains 14 residues. The V gene lost 1 base and the J gene lost 4 bases, with 7 bases spanning the gap. Per the germline V gene, CDR1 is LGHDT and CDR2 is YNNKEL (reference sequence). The CDR3 coding sequence is TGTGCCAGCAGCCAAGGGACGGGCACCGGGGAGCTGTTTTTT. This sequence encodes CASSQGTGTGELFF.

This clone has only one observation. The chain combines TRBV29-1 with TRBJ1-2, with 7 positions matching TRBD1. The CDR3 spans 13 residues. The V segment lost 7 bases and the J segment 7 bases; nucleotides outside the gene matches: 12. Germline CDR1 reads SQVTM; CDR2 reads ANQGSEA. CDR3 in DNA: TGCAGCGCTCACAGGGGAGCCGGTTTTGGCTACACCTTC. Protein: CSAHRGAGFGYTF.

The chain uses TRBV9 and TRBJ2-3; possible D gene TRBD1, 5 bases. V lost 1 base and J 4 bases, leaving 10 bases between the germline ends. Per the germline V gene, CDR1 is SGDLS and CDR2 is YYNGEE. The CDR3 is 14 amino acids. In nucleotides, the CDR3 is TGTGCCAGCAGCGTAAGGCAGGGCCCAGATACGCAGTATTTT. Translation: CASSVRQGPDTQYF.

The chain recombines TRBV5-1 with TRBJ2-2; the match to TRBD2 covers 9 bases. Germline lookup yields CDR1 SGHRS and CDR2 YFSETQ. Trimming at V came to 0 bases and at J to 1 base, leaving 10 bases not matched to a gene. CDR3 length equals 19 residues. The CDR3 region is CASSLELSGGLGNTGELFF. The CDR3 coding sequence is TGCGCCAGCAGCTTGGAGCTTAGCGGGGGACTGGGGAACACCGGGGAGCTGTTTTTT. Supplemented by reference TRBV5-1 and TRBJ2-2, the full variable domain reads KAGVTQTPRYLIKTRGQQVTLSCSPISGHRSVSWYQQTPGQGLQFLFEYFSETQRNKGNFPGRFSGRQFSNSRSEMNVSTLELGDSALYLCASSLELSGGLGNTGELFFGEGSRLTVL.

This chain uses TRBV28 with TRBJ1-3; TRBD1 matches 7 bases. Germline assignment: CDR1 MDHEN and CDR2 SYDVKM. The CDR3 sequence is 15 residues long. J lost 1 base, V lost 7 bases, and 7 bases had no gene match. CDR3 protein: CASNKQGFSGNTIYF. As DNA, the CDR3 is TGTGCCAGCAACAAACAGGGGTTTTCTGGAAACACCATATATTTT. The variable domain in full, with the rest retrieved from reference TRBV28 and TRBJ1-3, is DVKVTQSSRYLVKRTGEKVFLECVQDMDHENMFWYRQDPGLGLRLIYFSYDVKMKEKGDIPEGYSVSREKKERFSLILESASTNQTSMYLCASNKQGFSGNTIYFGEGSWLTVV.

The V and J genes are TRBV2 and TRBJ1-4, with D hard to call. CDR3 length: 14 residues. The germline V gene has CDR1 SNHLY and CDR2 FYNNEI. Trimming left V 2 bases short and J 3 bases short, with 7 bases between. Written as DNA, the CDR3 is TGTGCCAGCAGTGAAACGGGAGCTAATGAAAAACTGTTTTTT. It codes for CASSETGANEKLFF.

A few counts support this clone. The chain employs TRBV5-1 and TRBJ2-1; 10 positions agree with TRBD1. CDR3 length equals 16 residues. Germline-derived CDR1 and CDR2 are SGHRS and YFSETQ. J lost 2 bases, V lost 3 bases, and 5 bases had no gene match. The CDR3 region is CASSSTGTGAYNEQFF. Here the CDR3 DNA reads TGCGCCAGCAGCTCCACCGGGACAGGGGCCTACAATGAGCAGTTCTTC. The whole variable domain, filled in from reference TRBV5-1 and TRBJ2-1, reads KAGVTQTPRYLIKTRGQQVTLSCSPISGHRSVSWYQQTPGQGLQFLFEYFSETQRNKGNFPGRFSGRQFSNSRSEMNVSTLELGDSALYLCASSSTGTGAYNEQFFGPGTRLTVL.

The chain employs TRBV5-1 and TRBJ2-1; D assignment may be TRBD1 or TRBD2 (6 bases each). This CDR3 is 15 amino acids long. CDR1 is SGHRS and CDR2 is YFSETQ in the germline V gene. V lost 2 bases and J lost 5, with 14 bases in between. CDR3 bases: TGCGCCAGCAGCTTCGCGGGACACTCAAACAATGAGCAGTTCTTC. Encoded protein: CASSFAGHSNNEQFF. Using reference TRBV5-1 and TRBJ2-1 for the parts outside the CDR3, the full variable domain is KAGVTQTPRYLIKTRGQQVTLSCSPISGHRSVSWYQQTPGQGLQFLFEYFSETQRNKGNFPGRFSGRQFSNSRSEMNVSTLELGDSALYLCASSFAGHSNNEQFFGPGTRLTVL.

CDR3: CASSPSLAGLHEQYF. The CDR3 region has the DNA TGTGCCAGCAGTCCTAGCCTAGCGGGACTCCATGAGCAGTACTTC. The chain has TRBV27 and TRBJ2-7; TRBD2 matches at 9 bases. Trimming removed 5 bases from V and 7 bases from J; junction bases left unmatched: 12. Germline-derived CDR1 and CDR2 are MNHEY and SMNVEV (reference sequence). The CDR3 consists of 15 residues.

The chain has TRBV7-9 and TRBJ1-1, with D maybe TRBD1 (5 bases). The V end was cut by 6 bases, the J end by 4 bases, with 15 bases between. This CDR3 is 14 amino acids long. Germline-derived CDR1 and CDR2 are SEHNR and FQNEAQ (reference sequence). In DNA, the CDR3 is TGTGCCAGCAGTAAAACATCGGGGGGCACTGAAGCTTTCTTT. Translating gives CASSKTSGGTEAFF.

This rearrangement joins TRBV3-1 (or the pseudogene TRBV3-2) to TRBJ2-1, with D possibly being TRBD1 (5 bases). Trimming cost V 1 base and J 6 bases, with 10 bases left between them. The germline CDR1 and CDR2 sequences are LGHDT and YNNKEL (reference sequence). This CDR3 region has 14 residues. Here the CDR3 DNA reads TGTGCCAGCAGCCAAGTAACAGGTAGCAATGAGCAGTTCTTC. Translated, it gives CASSQVTGSNEQFF.

The V and J genes are TRBV18 and TRBJ2-5, with 11 bases lining up with TRBD2. The CDR3 consists of 18 residues. Germline CDR1 and CDR2: KGHSH and LQKENI. Trimming cost V 3 bases and J 2 bases; bases outside gene matches: 11. The DNA for the CDR3 is TGTGCCAGCTCACCGATAGCGGGAGGGCTTACCGCTCAAGAGACCCAGTACTTC. Encoded protein: CASSPIAGGLTAQETQYF.

V usage is TRBV14 and J usage is TRBJ2-5; 13 bases fit TRBD2. Trimming removed 4 bases from V and 5 bases from J; junction bases left unmatched: 4. This CDR3 is 15 amino acids long. The germline V gene encodes CDR1 SGHDN and CDR2 FVKESK. The CDR3 reads CASSPGLAGTETQYF. The DNA of the CDR3 is TGTGCCAGCAGCCCGGGACTAGCGGGAACTGAGACCCAGTACTTC. Full variable domain (outside the CDR3, taken from reference TRBV14 and TRBJ2-5): EAGVTQFPSHSVIEKGQTVTLRCDPISGHDNLYWYRRVMGKEIKFLLHFVKESKQDESGMPNNRFLAERTGGTYSTLKVQPAELEDSGVYFCASSPGLAGTETQYFGPGTRLLVL.

The rearrangement uses TRBV3-1 (or the pseudogene TRBV3-2) and TRBJ1-6, with D unclear. Germline lookup yields CDR1 LGHDT and CDR2 YNNKEL (reference sequence). The V and J ends lost 0 bases and 6 bases respectively, with 6 bases between them. The CDR3 is 14 residues long. CDR3 region: CASSQDLVNSPLHF. DNA for the CDR3: TGTGCCAGCAGCCAAGATTTGGTTAATTCACCCCTCCACTTT.

The V call is TRBV28, the J call TRBJ2-4, with TRBD2 matching 11 bases. Germline V gene sequence: CDR1 MDHEN, CDR2 SYDVKM. The V gene end was trimmed by 2 bases and the J gene end by 10 bases; junction bases not matched to a gene: 7. The CDR3 length is 15 residues. The CDR3 loop reads CASSLPLAGERIQYF. CDR3 nucleotide sequence: TGTGCCAGCAGTTTACCACTAGCGGGAGAAAGGATTCAGTACTTC.

The rearrangement uses TRBV9 and TRBJ1-6; 9 nucleotides line up with TRBD1. The trim removed 3 bases at V and 9 bases at J, leaving 7 bases unmatched. CDR1 is SGDLS, CDR2 YYNGEE, per germline. The CDR3 contains 15 residues. The CDR3: CASSAQRTGASPLHF. The CDR3 nucleotides read TGTGCCAGCAGCGCGCAGAGGACAGGGGCTTCACCCCTCCACTTT.

The table lists this clone with a count of one. CDR3 coding DNA: TGTGCCAGTAGTAGTGCGGGCCCTAACTATGGCTACACCTTC. This sequence encodes CASSSAGPNYGYTF. V is TRBV19 and J is TRBJ1-2; D remains ambiguous. Trimming stripped 4 bases from V and 0 bases from J, with 9 bases between. CDR1 is LNHDA and CDR2 is SQIVND in the germline V gene (reference sequence). The CDR3 consists of 14 residues.

This sequence joins TRBV7-8 and TRBJ2-3; D unclear. V lost 5 bases and J 4 bases, leaving 10 bases between the germline ends. CDR1 is SGHVS, CDR2 FQNEAQ, per germline. The CDR3 sequence is 13 residues long. CDR3 region: CASSPYAADTQYF. The CDR3 DNA follows: TGTGCCAGCAGCCCTTATGCGGCAGATACGCAGTATTTT.

This sequence joins TRBV7-3 and TRBJ2-5; 8 bases match TRBD2. The CDR3 is made up of 16 amino acids. V gave up 2 bases and J gave up 2 bases; unmatched junction bases: 7. In germline, CDR1 is SGHTA, CDR2 FQGTGA. CDR3 nucleotides: TGTGCCAGCAGCTTAGGGGTCGGGAGGGGGCAAGAGACCCAGTACTTC. Protein sequence: CASSLGVGRGQETQYF.

The chain couples TRBV24-1 to TRBJ2-2; the match to TRBD2 covers 7 bases. Germline V gene lookup returns CDR1 KGHDR and CDR2 SFDVKD. V dropped 3 bases and J dropped 3; count of bases not matched to a gene: 0. This CDR3 contains 14 residues. The CDR3 DNA reads as TGTGCCACCAGTGATGCGGGAGACACCGGGGAGCTGTTTTTT. Encoded protein: CATSDAGDTGELFF.

The V call is TRBV10-3, the J call TRBJ2-3, with 7 nucleotides matching TRBD1. CDR1 and CDR2 (germline): ENHRY, SYGVKD. V was pared by 6 bases and J by 0 bases, with 12 bases of the junction left unmatched. CDR3 length: 17 amino acids. CDR3 in DNA: TGTGCCATCAGATCGGTTAGACAGGGCAGGAGCACAGATACGCAGTATTTT. This gives the protein CAIRSVRQGRSTDTQYF.

V is TRBV18 and J is TRBJ2-1; TRBD2 is a possible D gene (6 bases). The CDR3 contains 14 residues. Germline-derived CDR1 and CDR2 are KGHSH and LQKENI. The germline V and J ends were trimmed by 6 bases and 5 bases, with 14 bases remaining between them. DNA for the CDR3: TGTGCCAGCTCGTATGGGACTCCGAACAATGAGCAGTTCTTC. Translated, it gives CASSYGTPNNEQFF.

Only one count was recorded for this clone. This chain uses TRBV5-6 with TRBJ1-5; TRBD1 matches at 12 bases. The CDR3 extends over 18 amino acids. Germline V gene lookup returns CDR1 SGHDT and CDR2 YYEEEE. After removal of 4 bases from V and 5 bases from J, the junction contained 13 bases not matched to a gene. The CDR3 sequence: CASSIRPTGTGGYQPQHF. CDR3 bases: TGTGCCAGCAGCATTAGACCAACCGGGACAGGGGGCTATCAGCCCCAGCATTTT.